This T cell receptor (beta chain) emerged from a study of blood T cell repertoires in COVID-19. This clone was detected only a few times. As handled by the study authors: By means of reference gene primer amplification, nucleated cell counts were estimated. Method: immunoSEQ multiplex PCR; TCRdb's copy keeps in-frame clones and lacks some. V, J and clone size are taken as reported in that table, and D and trimming were inferred from the DNA itself. The sample consists of over 9,500 clones, 70% to 90% of them appearing once. The ends were cut back, 5 bases at V and 3 bases at J, with 12 bases in the middle. Germline lookup yields CDR1 LNHNV and CDR2 YYDKDF (reference sequence). This CDR3 contains 14 residues.

The clonotype was recovered from a woman in her sixties with active COVID-19. The chain combines TRBV15 with TRBJ2-3; D is uncertain. The sample comprised peripheral blood. The CDR3 loop reads CATSPPVLTDTQYF. DNA for the CDR3: TGTGCCACCAGCCCCCCAGTGTTGACAGATACGCAGTATTTT.